This T cell receptor beta chain was documented in a study of brain T cells in children with intractable seizures (TCRdb year 2021). Regarding the complete study: A NanoString immunology panel was first used to screen resected brain tissue from nearly 55 pediatric epilepsy surgery cases for immune gene transcripts. Of the roughly 12 selected surgery cases, pre-surgery blood was also sequenced for eight, so four had brain tissue only.

Of note for this clone: The antigen it binds to is not known. No qualities accompany the bases; no much larger clone lies one base away.

The sample's time point label, decoded: blood from clinic visit 5 months post-surgery; TSC patient then seizure free. Surgery cases with the highest brain T cell transcript signatures were selected for TCR beta chain sequencing of brain tissue and, where available, blood. Before surgery, the patients had been given at least one anti-epileptic drug. The TCR-sequenced patients were children whose drug-resistant epilepsy was caused by tuberous sclerosis complex, focal cortical dysplasia, Rasmussen encephalitis or hemimegalencephaly. The Monarch genomic DNA purification kit was used to extract bulk genomic DNA from unsorted brain tissue and from whole blood. The immunoSEQ assay was used to generate TCR beta chain sequences from genomic DNA. Per the original workflow: CDR3 sequences that did not begin with the conserved framework cysteine at position 104 were removed manually. Clonality was calculated as one minus the normalized Shannon's Diversity Index, with values ranging from 0 (maximal diversity) to 1 (oligoclonal). Chi-squared comparison-of-proportions tests were used to check whether the frequency of the same CDR3 differed between samples, for example brain versus blood. Public clonotypes were found by searching immuneACCESS, and the VDJdb browser was used to assess similarity to known antiviral clonotypes. This immuneACCESS table, as held by TCRdb, lists in-frame sequences with V and J called but not all clones. Of the missing ones, under half trace to an unresolved V gene in checked studies; the others have no known cause. V and J calls and clone size are as listed in that table; D and trimming were resolved from the DNA. This sample has about 340,000 clones in its table, and nearly 95% of those were observed once. Clones ranked in the top ten supply about 5.8% of the sample.

CDR1 and CDR2 (MNHEY, SVGAGI) derive from the germline V gene. V is shortened by 4 bases, J by 11 bases, and the region joining them spans 11 bases. Including cysteine and phenylalanine, the CDR3 has 11 amino acids. Only the CDR3 DNA stays, 33 bases, in frame from base 1. General study outcomes and caveats: Because pre- and post-surgery blood were sequenced to different depths, clones absent from the pre-surgery sample may reflect undersampling. Viral specificity was inferred only from CDR3 sequence similarity, and patients' HCMV serostatus was unknown.

The V gene is TRBV6-5 and the J gene is TRBJ1-1; the D gene is not confidently resolved. Here the sequenced sample was peripheral blood, taken about 5 months after surgery. The TCR originated in a boy under two years old with tuberous sclerosis and intractable seizures. Here the CDR3 is given as CASSSFGPAFF. The sequenced DNA is TGTGCCAGCAGTTCCTTCGGCCCCGCTTTCTTT.